These T cell receptor beta chains were read from a single sample in a study of early T cells in non-severe SARS-CoV-2 infection. MiXCR, applied by TCRdb to the 5' RACE reads, yields one record per CDR3 protein. The sample includes 25,000 to 30,000 distinct CDR3 sequences, about 4.6% of them seen just once. Sample: whole blood. These TCRs come from an adult who was a healthcare worker with PCR-confirmed SARS-CoV-2 infection or an uninfected control (not recorded which). Each CDR3 is given with its conserved first and last residue. The D gene is left open where the match is weak. Clone size is given for some rows only: seen once, a few or many times, or a class if the clone is expanded.

J: TRBJ1-2
D: .
length: 12
size: many
V: TRBV12-3/TRBV12-4
DNA: TGTGCCAGCAGTTTTGGTAACTATGGCTACACCTTC
CDR3: CASSFGNYGYTF

J: TRBJ2-1
D: .
length: 12
size: few
V: TRBV27
DNA: TGTGCCAGCAGTTCCCTGGGTGTTGAGCAGTTCTTC
CDR3: CASSSLGVEQFF

J: TRBJ1-5
D: .
length: 14
size: few
V: TRBV5-5
DNA: TGTGCCAGCAGCTTGGGGAGGAGCAATCAGCCCCAGCATTTT
CDR3: CASSLGRSNQPQHF

J: TRBJ2-7
D: .
length: 14
size: many
V: TRBV19
DNA: TGTGCCAGTAGTATTCGCAGGGGAGTCAACGAGCAGTACTTC
CDR3: CASSIRRGVNEQYF

J: TRBJ1-6
D: .
length: 14
size: many
V: TRBV6-5
DNA: TGTGCCAGCCAAGGGGGTTCCTATAATTCACCCCTCCACTTT
CDR3: CASQGGSYNSPLHF

J: TRBJ1-5
D: .
length: 16
size: many
V: TRBV10-2
DNA: TGCGCCAGCATCGAGGACACTGCCCTTAGCAATCAGCCCCAGCATTTT
CDR3: CASIEDTALSNQPQHF

J: TRBJ2-1
D: .
length: 17
size: .
V: TRBV7-2
DNA: TGTGCCAGCAGCTTAAGATACACAGTACTTTACTACAATGAGCAGTTCTTC
CDR3: CASSLRYTVLYYNEQFF

J: TRBJ2-7
D: .
length: 11
size: once
V: TRBV20-1
DNA: TGCAGTGCTAGAGCTTGGCAGGAGCAGTACTTC
CDR3: CSARAWQEQYF

J: TRBJ1-4
D: TRBD1
length: 16
size: many
V: TRBV5-5
DNA: TGTGCCAGCAGCTTTTCATCCGGGACAGCTAATGAAAAACTGTTTTTT
CDR3: CASSFSSGTANEKLFF

J: TRBJ1-1
D: .
length: 13
size: few
V: TRBV2
DNA: TGTGCCAGCAACTCGTACGTGGGAACTGAAGCTTTCTTT
CDR3: CASNSYVGTEAFF

J: TRBJ2-7
D: .
length: 14
size: many
V: TRBV10-3
DNA: TGTGCCATCAGTGAGAGTAGGGGGGACTACGAGCAGTACTTC
CDR3: CAISESRGDYEQYF

J: TRBJ2-1
D: .
length: 15
size: many
V: TRBV18
DNA: TGTGCCAGCTCACTCGGACTCCGAGTTACAGATGAGCAGTTCTTC
CDR3: CASSLGLRVTDEQFF

J: TRBJ2-7
D: TRBD1
length: 14
size: many
V: TRBV9
DNA: TGTGCCAGCAGCGTGACAGGGAACTCCTACGAGCAGTACTTC
CDR3: CASSVTGNSYEQYF

J: TRBJ2-1
D: TRBD2
length: 14
size: many
V: TRBV27
DNA: TGTGCCAGCCAACCAGCGGGGGGCTACAATGAGCAGTTCTTC
CDR3: CASQPAGGYNEQFF

J: TRBJ2-6
D: .
length: 13
size: many
V: TRBV20-1
DNA: TGCAGTGCTAGTGGTGCTGGGGCCAACGTCCTGACTTTC
CDR3: CSASGAGANVLTF

J: TRBJ1-4
D: .
length: 15
size: .
V: TRBV25-1
DNA: TGTGCCAGCAGGACTCCGGGACATGTTAATGAAAAACTGTTTTTT
CDR3: CASRTPGHVNEKLFF

J: TRBJ1-5
D: TRBD1
length: 13
size: many
V: TRBV6-5
DNA: TGTGCCAGCGGGCCAACAGGGGGCCAGCCCCAGCATTTT
CDR3: CASGPTGGQPQHF

J: TRBJ2-5
D: .
length: 14
size: many
V: TRBV24-1
DNA: TGTGCCACCAGTGACCCGGGAGCGAGTGAGACCCAGTACTTC
CDR3: CATSDPGASETQYF

J: TRBJ2-1
D: .
length: 14
size: many
V: TRBV6-1
DNA: TGTGCCAGCAGGGATAGCGGATCCTCCGGTGAGCAGTTCTTC
CDR3: CASRDSGSSGEQFF

J: TRBJ1-2
D: .
length: 14
size: many
V: TRBV9
DNA: TGTGCCAGCAGCCTAAACTCGGAGCCTCTCGGCTACACCTTC
CDR3: CASSLNSEPLGYTF

J: TRBJ2-2
D: .
length: 15
size: many
V: TRBV9
DNA: TGTGCCAGCAGCGTCCGGCTCCAGAACACCGGGGAGCTGTTTTTT
CDR3: CASSVRLQNTGELFF

J: TRBJ1-2
D: TRBD1
length: 16
size: many
V: TRBV20-1
DNA: TGCAGTGCTCGAATCCGGGACAGGACGACTTTCTATGGCTACACCTTC
CDR3: CSARIRDRTTFYGYTF

J: TRBJ1-5
D: .
length: 14
size: many
V: TRBV6-1
DNA: TGTGCCAGCAGTGAATACCAGATTAATCAGCCCCAGCATTTT
CDR3: CASSEYQINQPQHF

J: TRBJ2-2
D: .
length: 15
size: many
V: TRBV4-2
DNA: TGTGCCAGCAGCCAAGCAGGGGCGAACACCGGGGAGCTGTTTTTT
CDR3: CASSQAGANTGELFF

J: TRBJ1-3
D: TRBD1
length: 14
size: few
V: TRBV12-3/TRBV12-4
DNA: TGTGCCAGCAGTATCAGGGGGACTGGAAACACCATATATTTT
CDR3: CASSIRGTGNTIYF

J: TRBJ1-1
D: TRBD1
length: 15
size: many
V: TRBV9
DNA: TGTGCCAGCAGCGCCACTTGGACAGGGGCAACTGAAGCTTTCTTT
CDR3: CASSATWTGATEAFF